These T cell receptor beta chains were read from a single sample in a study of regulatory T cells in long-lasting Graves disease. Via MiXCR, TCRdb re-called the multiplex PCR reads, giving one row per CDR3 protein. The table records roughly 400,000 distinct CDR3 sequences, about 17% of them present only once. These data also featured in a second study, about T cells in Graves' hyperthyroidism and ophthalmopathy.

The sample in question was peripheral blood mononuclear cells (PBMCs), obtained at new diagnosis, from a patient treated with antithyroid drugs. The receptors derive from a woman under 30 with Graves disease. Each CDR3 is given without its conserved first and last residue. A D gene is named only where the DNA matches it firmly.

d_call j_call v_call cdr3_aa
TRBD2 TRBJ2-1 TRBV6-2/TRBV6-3 ASSYSNPYGGSKVEQF
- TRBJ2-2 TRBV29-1 SVVGSTGELF
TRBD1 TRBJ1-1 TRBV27 ASSETGSRAF
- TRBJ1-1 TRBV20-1 SARDGFGFSEAF
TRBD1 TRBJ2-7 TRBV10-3 AISEGTGIERY
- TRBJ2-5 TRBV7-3 ASSLLVGSETQY
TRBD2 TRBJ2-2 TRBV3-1 ASSQQGGRGTGELF
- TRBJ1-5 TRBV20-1 SATKDARGPQH
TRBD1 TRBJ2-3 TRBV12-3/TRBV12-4 ASSMTGGSTDTQY
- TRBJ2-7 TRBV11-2 ASSLGSFYEQY
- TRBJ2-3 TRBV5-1 ASRPGVEGDTQY
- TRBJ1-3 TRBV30 AWSVAEFRRTSTIY
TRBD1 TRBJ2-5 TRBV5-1 ASSFLPGTGGGETQY
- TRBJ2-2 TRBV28 ASSPGPYNTGELF
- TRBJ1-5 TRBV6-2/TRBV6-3 ASSLQQYSNQPQH
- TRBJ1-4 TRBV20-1 SARDIRDGTNEKLF
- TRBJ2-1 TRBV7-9 ASSPPASYLTYNEQF
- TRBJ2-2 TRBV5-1 ASSLRGGDTGELF
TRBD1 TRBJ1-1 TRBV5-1 ASSTGQGITEAF
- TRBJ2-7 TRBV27 ASSFGLRGYEQY
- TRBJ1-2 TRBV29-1 SVELAGLNYGYT
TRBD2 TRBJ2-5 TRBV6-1 ASRRTSGSGETQY
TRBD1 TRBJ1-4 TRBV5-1 TSSLGISAGQLNEKLF
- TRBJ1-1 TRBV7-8 ASSLVGGNTGAF
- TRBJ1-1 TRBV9 ASTARRLNTEAF
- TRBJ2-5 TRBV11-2 ASSLGGAQY
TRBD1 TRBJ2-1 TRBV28 ASSLKTGHEQF
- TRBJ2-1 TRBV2 ASSGRGFNNEQF
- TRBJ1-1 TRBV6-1 ASRGIMNTEAF
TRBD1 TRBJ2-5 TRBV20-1 SADRTGETQY
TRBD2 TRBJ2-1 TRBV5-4 ASSLASGTNNEQF
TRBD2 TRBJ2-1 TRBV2 ASSESASGRNEQF
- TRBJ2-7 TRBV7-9 ASSIPTALGGEQY
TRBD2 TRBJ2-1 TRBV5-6 ASSLGSHRLAGLNEQF
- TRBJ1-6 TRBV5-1 ASSSPDEDSPLH
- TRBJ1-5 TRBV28 ASKVRVLHQPQH
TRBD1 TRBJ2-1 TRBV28 ASSRPQRGRNSYNEQF
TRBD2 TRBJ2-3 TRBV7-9 ASSSTGGGDTQY
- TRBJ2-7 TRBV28 ASSYLSYEQY
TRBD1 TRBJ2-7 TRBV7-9 ASSSSGQGPSYEQY
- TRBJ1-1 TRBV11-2 ASSFEGLMSTEAF
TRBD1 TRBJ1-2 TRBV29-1 SVRGQGLNYGYT
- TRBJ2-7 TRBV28 ASSLPLGGYYEQY
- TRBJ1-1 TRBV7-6 ASSLGGGFYTEAF
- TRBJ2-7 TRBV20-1 SARWQGEGEQY
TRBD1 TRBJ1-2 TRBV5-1 ASSKGTDHYGYT
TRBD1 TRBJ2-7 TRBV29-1 SVEDGSRGRYEQY
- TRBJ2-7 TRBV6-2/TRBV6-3 ASSYSAGPMDEQY
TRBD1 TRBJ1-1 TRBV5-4 ASSTDRGDTEAF
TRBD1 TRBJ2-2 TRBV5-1 ASGVQGTAIVAGELF
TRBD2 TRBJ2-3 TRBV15 ATSRMGLAGDTQY
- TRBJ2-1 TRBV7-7 ASSLQGGSNEQF
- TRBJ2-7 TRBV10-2 ASSESGGQREQY
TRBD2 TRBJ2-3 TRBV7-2 ASSLASSGDTQY
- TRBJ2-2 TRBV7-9 ASSIQTWDTGELF
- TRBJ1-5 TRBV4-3 ASSQVLSGFSNQPQH
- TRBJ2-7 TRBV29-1 SVNTNYEQY
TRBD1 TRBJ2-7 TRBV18 ASSPRIRDRGYEQY
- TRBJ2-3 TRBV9 ASSTLTDTQY
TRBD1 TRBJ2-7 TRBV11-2 ASSPRGPEQY